These T cell receptor beta chains were read from a single sample in a study of shared clonotypes between healthy human individuals. Assay used: immunoSEQ multiplex PCR; TCRdb lists only in-frame clones, some missing. The sample contains more than 400,000 clones, about 72% of which appear only once. Sequences were obtained from PBMCs. The receptors were gathered from a woman in her thirties or forties in good health. Some clones in this sample may be carry-over from other donors' samples. Both conserved end residues are part of each CDR3. A D gene is named only where the DNA matches it firmly. Rows give clone size only sometimes, using once, few, many, or a class for an expanded clone.

clone size	D gene	V gene	J gene	CDR3 DNA	CDR3 protein
-	TRBD1	TRBV2	TRBJ2-7	TGTGCCAGTGGTGGACAGGGCTACGAGCAGTACTTC	CASGGQGYEQYF
-	-	TRBV6-5	TRBJ1-1	TGTGCCAGCAGTTACAGGGGCGACACTGAAGCTTTCTTT	CASSYRGDTEAFF
-	TRBD1	TRBV7-6	TRBJ2-3	TGTGCCAGCAGCAAGACAGGGGGCCCGGGTACGCAGTATTTT	CASSKTGGPGTQYF
-	TRBD1	TRBV2	TRBJ1-1	TGTGCCAGCCGCTCGGACAGGGGGAGGACTGAAGCTTTCTTT	CASRSDRGRTEAFF
once	-	TRBV7-8	TRBJ2-1	TGTGCCAGCAGCCGACGCCCCTCAGGGGATGAGCAGTTCTTC	CASSRRPSGDEQFF
-	TRBD2	TRBV5-4	TRBJ2-5	TGTGCCAGCAGCTTGCGGTTCGGGAGGGCCGGGGAGACCCAGTACTTC	CASSLRFGRAGETQYF
-	-	TRBV5-5	TRBJ2-7	TGTGCCAGCGGGGGAGACTTCCCCTACGAGCAGTACTTC	CASGGDFPYEQYF
-	TRBD2	TRBV7-6	TRBJ2-3	TGTGCCAGCAGCTTAGGGTACGACGGGGTTCCCCCTAGCGGGGACACAGATACGCAGTATTTT	CASSLGYDGVPPSGDTDTQYF
-	-	TRBV6-6	TRBJ2-7	TGTGCCAGCAGTCGAACTCACGAGCAGTACTTC	CASSRTHEQYF
-	-	TRBV7-2	TRBJ1-1	TGTGCCAGCAGCTTACCTTCTTTAGTTGAAGCTTTCTTT	CASSLPSLVEAFF
few	-	TRBV27	TRBJ1-4	TGTGCCAGCAGTTCGGCGGGGGCAACTAATGAAAAACTGTTTTTT	CASSSAGATNEKLFF
-	-	TRBV6-1	TRBJ1-3	TGTGCCAGCAGTCTGGGGTCTTACTCTGGAAACACCATATATTTT	CASSLGSYSGNTIYF
-	-	TRBV5-1	TRBJ2-2	TGCGCCAGCAGCTCCCGAATCGGGGTCGGGGAGCTGTTTTTT	CASSSRIGVGELFF
once	-	TRBV6-1	TRBJ1-2	TGTGCCAGCAGTGCAGCTAACTATGGCTACACCTTC	CASSAANYGYTF
-	-	TRBV7-2	TRBJ2-7	TGTGCCAGCAGCTTAGTACAGGGTACTTACGAGCAGTACTTC	CASSLVQGTYEQYF
once	-	TRBV7-7	TRBJ2-7	TGTGCTAGCAGCTCGACCGTAACGAGCGAGCAGTACTTC	CASSSTVTSEQYF
few	-	TRBV7-2	TRBJ1-1	TGTGCCAGCAGCTTAAGAAGTCTAACTGAAGCTTTCTTT	CASSLRSLTEAFF
once	-	TRBV29-1	TRBJ1-1	TGCAGCGTTGAAAGTCGGGTCCGGAACACTGAAGCTTTCTTT	CSVESRVRNTEAFF
-	TRBD2	TRBV5-6	TRBJ2-1	TGTGCCAGCAGCTTGGTTCTTAGCGGGTGGGGCTCCTACAATGAGCAGTTCTTC	CASSLVLSGWGSYNEQFF
-	-	TRBV7-8	TRBJ1-3	TGTGCCAGCAGCGACTCGACAATCTCTGGAAACACCATATATTTT	CASSDSTISGNTIYF
-	TRBD2	TRBV28	TRBJ2-2	TGTGCCAGCAGTTTATCGAGCGGGAGTACCGGGGAGCTGTTTTTT	CASSLSSGSTGELFF
many	-	TRBV2	TRBJ2-3	TGTGCCAGCAGTGAACCGACAGACACGCAGTATTTT	CASSEPTDTQYF
-	TRBD1	TRBV7-3	TRBJ1-4	TGTGCCAGCAGCTTAACGGGACAGGTTGGAGGGGCTAATGAAAAACTGTTTTTT	CASSLTGQVGGANEKLFF
-	-	TRBV30	TRBJ2-1	TGTGCCGTGGGGAATTATTACAATGAGCAGTTCTTC	CAVGNYYNEQFF
once	TRBD2	TRBV5-4	TRBJ2-7	TGTGCCAGCAGCTTGGGGGGAGGGTCCTACGAGCAGTACTTC	CASSLGGGSYEQYF
-	TRBD1	TRBV2	TRBJ1-2	TGTGCCAGCAGAGACAGGGTATATGCAGTCGGCCCCTATGGCTACACCTTC	CASRDRVYAVGPYGYTF